One and the same sample provided the 2 T cell receptor beta chains below, sequenced in a study of T cell clonality in common variable immunodeficiency. Sequencing used immunoSEQ multiplex PCR; TCRdb keeps in-frame clones, though not all of them. This sample comprises some 60,000 clones, none seen once only. Material: peripheral blood mononuclear cells. The receptors derive from a person aged 18 to 75 in good health.

This clone was recorded at least ten times. The chain's CDR3 is CASILDNSGNTIYF. Incomplete CDR3 DNA: TGTGCCAGCATCCTGGACAACTCTGGAAACACC. V is TRBV7-9 and J is TRBJ1-3, with D perhaps matching TRBD1 (5 bases). The missing CDR3 end, 3 residues past where the read stops, is filled in from the germline J gene. This CDR3 is 14 amino acids long. Per germline, CDR1 SEHNR and CDR2 FQNEAQ (reference sequence). Trimming took 7 bases from V and 0 from J, leaving 10 bases between them.

This clone was picked up many times. Sequencing ends 3 residues short of the CDR3 end; the germline J gene provides the rest. The chain employs TRBV20-1 and TRBJ2-7; 7 bases match TRBD2. The CDR3 consists of 15 residues. V was pared by 3 bases and J by 6 bases, with 14 bases of the junction left unmatched. Germline V gene sequence: CDR1 DFQATT, CDR2 SNEGSKA (reference sequence). This chain's CDR3 is CSASRSGIFGGEQYF. The covered CDR3 bases are TGCAGTGCTAGCAGAAGCGGGATATTTGGAGGCGAG.